This TCR beta chain was captured by sequencing in a study of cytomegalovirus exposure and HLA in healthy donors. Study-level background: Out of 180 million or so T cells, an earlier analysis found around 110 million unique TCR beta sequences in total. Overall study findings and caveats: Excluded: some indistinguishable V segments such as TRBV6-2 and TRBV6-3. An Asian-associated ancestry cluster reportedly showed fewer N-insertions than the approximately 690-donor mean in a later analysis.

The V gene lost 0 bases and the J gene lost 1 base, with 10 bases spanning the gap. Germline CDR1 SGDLS, CDR2 YYNGEE. The CDR3 has 15 residues. In the PCR, 60 Vbeta and 13 Jbeta primers were used. TCRdb's table, derived via immunoSEQ multiplex PCR, lists solely in-frame clones and lacks some. The data contain around 150,000 clones, approximately 78% of them singletons. In this sample, this clone turned up once. Antigen specificity is unknown. The TCR sequence derives from a male donor in good health and CMV-seronegative. The chain links TRBV9 to TRBJ1-1; D perhaps matches TRBD1 (5 bases). The sequenced material came from PBMCs. The CDR3 loop reads CASSVGQFTNTEAFF. The CDR3, as DNA: TGTGCCAGCAGCGTAGGACAGTTTACGAACACTGAAGCTTTCTTT.